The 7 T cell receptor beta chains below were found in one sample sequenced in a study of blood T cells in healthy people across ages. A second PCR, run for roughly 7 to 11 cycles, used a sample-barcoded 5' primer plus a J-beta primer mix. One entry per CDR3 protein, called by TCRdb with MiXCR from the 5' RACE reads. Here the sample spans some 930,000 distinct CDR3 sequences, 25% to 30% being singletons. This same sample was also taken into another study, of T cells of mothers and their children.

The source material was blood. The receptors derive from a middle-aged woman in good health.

The CDR3 DNA reads TGTGCCAGCGGCCAAGCCCTGCCATTACCGAACGAGCAGTACTTC. It yields the protein CASGQALPLPNEQYF. The chain has TRBV28 and TRBJ2-7; D is unclear. V was pared by 8 bases and J by 5 bases, with 22 bases between. The V gene's germline CDR1 is MDHEN and CDR2 SYDVKM. The CDR3 consists of 15 residues.

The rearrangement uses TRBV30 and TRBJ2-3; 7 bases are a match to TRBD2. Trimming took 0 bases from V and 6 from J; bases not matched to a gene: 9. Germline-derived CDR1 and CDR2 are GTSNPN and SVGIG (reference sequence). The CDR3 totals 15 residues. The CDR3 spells CAWSVAGRSEDTQYF. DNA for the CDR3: TGTGCCTGGAGTGTAGCGGGAAGGAGTGAGGATACGCAGTATTTT. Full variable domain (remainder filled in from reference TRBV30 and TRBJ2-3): SQTIHQWPATLVQPVGSPLSLECTVEGTSNPNLYWYRQAAGRGLQLLFYSVGIGQISSEVPQNLSASRPQDRQFILSSKKLLLSDSGFYLCAWSVAGRSEDTQYFGPGTRLTVL.

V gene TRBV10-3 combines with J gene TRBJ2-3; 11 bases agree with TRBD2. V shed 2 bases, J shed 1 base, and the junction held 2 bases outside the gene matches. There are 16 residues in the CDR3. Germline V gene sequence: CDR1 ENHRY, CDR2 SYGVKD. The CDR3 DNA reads TGTGCCATCAGTGAGAATAGCGGGGGGGGCACAGATACGCAGTATTTT. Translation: CAISENSGGGTDTQYF.

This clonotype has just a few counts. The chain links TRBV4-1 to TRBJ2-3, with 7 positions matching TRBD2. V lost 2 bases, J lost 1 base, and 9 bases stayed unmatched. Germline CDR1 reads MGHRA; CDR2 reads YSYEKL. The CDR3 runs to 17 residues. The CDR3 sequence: CASSQTSGGRRTDTQYF. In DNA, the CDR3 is TGCGCCAGCAGCCAAACTTCGGGCGGGAGACGCACAGATACGCAGTATTTT.

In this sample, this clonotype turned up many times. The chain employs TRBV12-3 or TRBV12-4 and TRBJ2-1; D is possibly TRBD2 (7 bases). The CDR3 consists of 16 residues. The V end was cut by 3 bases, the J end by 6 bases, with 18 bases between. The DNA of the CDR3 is TGTGCCAGCAGTTTGGCCCCACGGGGGGCGGGCAATGAGCAGTTCTTC. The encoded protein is CASSLAPRGAGNEQFF.

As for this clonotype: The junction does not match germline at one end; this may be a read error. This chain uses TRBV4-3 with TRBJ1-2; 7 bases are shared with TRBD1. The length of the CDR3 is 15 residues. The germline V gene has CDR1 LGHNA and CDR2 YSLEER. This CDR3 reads CVSSQDQGGASGYTF. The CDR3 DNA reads TGCGTCAGCAGCCAAGATCAGGGGGGGGCGAGTGGCTACACCTTC.

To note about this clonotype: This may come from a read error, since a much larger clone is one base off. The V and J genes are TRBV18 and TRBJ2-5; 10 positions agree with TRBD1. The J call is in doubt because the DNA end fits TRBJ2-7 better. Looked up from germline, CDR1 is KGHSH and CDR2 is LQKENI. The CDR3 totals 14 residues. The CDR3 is CASSPTDRGCEQYF. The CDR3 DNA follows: TGTGCCAGCTCACCAACGGACAGGGGGTGCGAGCAGTACTTC.